This TCR beta chain was sequenced in a study of blood T cell repertoires in COVID-19. Study overall: Samples came from the United States, Italy and Spain, spanning acute and convalescent COVID-19. PBMCs, B-cell-depleted T cells, or T cells provided the cDNA or gDNA that made up the material.

Looked up from germline, CDR1 is SGHRS and CDR2 is YFSETQ. There are 14 residues in the CDR3. V lost 3 bases and J 4 bases, leaving 12 bases between the germline ends. In the source study's methods: Amplifying reference gene primers gave estimates of nucleated cell counts. Generated by immunoSEQ multiplex PCR, the TCRdb table keeps only in-frame clones and is missing some. V, J and clone size derive from that table, while D and trimming were established from the DNA sequence. Seen here are hundreds of thousands of clones, approximately 84% observed once, and the top ten hold approximately 6%. Sequencing was performed on peripheral blood. The clonotype originates from a man older than 75 with acute or convalescent COVID-19. The V call is TRBV5-1, the J call TRBJ2-3, with D possibly matching TRBD2 (6 bases). The CDR3 spells CASSSRLVSDTQYF. In nucleotides, the CDR3 is TGCGCCAGCAGCTCTAGACTAGTCTCAGATACGCAGTATTTT.